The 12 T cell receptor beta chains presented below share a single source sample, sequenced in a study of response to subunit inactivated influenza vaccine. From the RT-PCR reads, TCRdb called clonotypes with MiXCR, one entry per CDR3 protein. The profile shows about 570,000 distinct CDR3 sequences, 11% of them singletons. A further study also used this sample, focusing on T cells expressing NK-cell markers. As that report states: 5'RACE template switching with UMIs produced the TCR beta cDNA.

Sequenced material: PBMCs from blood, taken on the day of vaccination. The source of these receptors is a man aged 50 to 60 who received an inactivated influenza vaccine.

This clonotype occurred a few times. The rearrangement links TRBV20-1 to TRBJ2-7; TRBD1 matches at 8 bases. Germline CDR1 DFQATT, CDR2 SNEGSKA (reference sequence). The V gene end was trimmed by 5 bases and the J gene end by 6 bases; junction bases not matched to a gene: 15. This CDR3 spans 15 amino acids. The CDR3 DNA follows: TGCAGTGCTGCAGTCCGTTTGACAGGGGTCGCCGAGCAGTACTTC. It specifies CSAAVRLTGVAEQYF.

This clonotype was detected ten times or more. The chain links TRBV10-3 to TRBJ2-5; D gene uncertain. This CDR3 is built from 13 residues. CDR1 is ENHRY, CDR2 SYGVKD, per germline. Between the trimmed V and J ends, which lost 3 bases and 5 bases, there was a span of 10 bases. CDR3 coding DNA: TGTGCCATCAGTGAATCAGTTGTGGAGACCCAGTACTTC. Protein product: CAISESVVETQYF.

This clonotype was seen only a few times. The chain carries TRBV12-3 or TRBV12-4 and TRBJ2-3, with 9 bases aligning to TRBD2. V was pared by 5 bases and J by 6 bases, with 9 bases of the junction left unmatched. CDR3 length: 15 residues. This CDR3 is CASSPGLAGRDTQYF. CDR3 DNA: TGTGCCAGCAGTCCCGGGCTAGCGGGGCGCGATACGCAGTATTTT.

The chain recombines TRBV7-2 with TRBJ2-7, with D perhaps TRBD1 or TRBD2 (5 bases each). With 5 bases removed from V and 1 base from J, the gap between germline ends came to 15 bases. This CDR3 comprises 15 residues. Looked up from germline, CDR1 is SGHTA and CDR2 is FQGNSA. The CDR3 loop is CASSRSGTKSYEQYF. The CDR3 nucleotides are TGTGCCAGCAGCCGATCCGGGACCAAATCCTACGAGCAGTACTTC.

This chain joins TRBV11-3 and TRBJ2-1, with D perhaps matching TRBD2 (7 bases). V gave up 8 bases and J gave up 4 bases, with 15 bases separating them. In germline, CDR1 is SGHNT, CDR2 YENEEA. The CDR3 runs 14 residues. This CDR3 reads CASGRGPKYNEQFF. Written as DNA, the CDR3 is TGTGCCAGCGGGCGGGGGCCCAAATACAATGAGCAGTTCTTC.

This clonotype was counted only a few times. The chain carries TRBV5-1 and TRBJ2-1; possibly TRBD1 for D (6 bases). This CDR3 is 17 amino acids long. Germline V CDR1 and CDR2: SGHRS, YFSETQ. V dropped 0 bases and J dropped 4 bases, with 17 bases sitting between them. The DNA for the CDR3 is TGCGCCAGCAGCTTGGACCAGGGGTTCAATCATTACAATGAGCAGTTCTTC. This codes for CASSLDQGFNHYNEQFF.

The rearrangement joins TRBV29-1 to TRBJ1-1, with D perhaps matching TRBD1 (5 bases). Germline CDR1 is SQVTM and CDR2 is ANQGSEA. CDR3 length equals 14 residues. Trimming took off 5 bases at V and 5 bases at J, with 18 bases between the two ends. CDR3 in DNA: TGCAGCGTTAGCAAGGGGACGGCCGGGACTGAAGCTTTCTTT. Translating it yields CSVSKGTAGTEAFF.

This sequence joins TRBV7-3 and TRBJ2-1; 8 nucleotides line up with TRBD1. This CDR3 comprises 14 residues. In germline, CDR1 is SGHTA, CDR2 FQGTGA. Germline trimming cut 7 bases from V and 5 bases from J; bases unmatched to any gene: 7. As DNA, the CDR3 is TGTGCCAGCACCCCGGGACAGGTGAACAATGAGCAGTTCTTC. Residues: CASTPGQVNNEQFF.

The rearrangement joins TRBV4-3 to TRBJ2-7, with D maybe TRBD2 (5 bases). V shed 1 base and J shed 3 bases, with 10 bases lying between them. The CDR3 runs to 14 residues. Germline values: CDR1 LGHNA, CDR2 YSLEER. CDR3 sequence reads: CASSQGFGDYEQYF. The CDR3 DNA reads TGCGCCAGCAGCCAAGGGTTCGGGGACTACGAGCAGTACTTC.

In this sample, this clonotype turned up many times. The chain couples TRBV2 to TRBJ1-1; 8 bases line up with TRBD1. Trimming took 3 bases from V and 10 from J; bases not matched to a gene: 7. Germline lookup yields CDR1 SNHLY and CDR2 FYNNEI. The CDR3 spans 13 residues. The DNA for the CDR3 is TGTGCCAGCAGTGATGCGACAGGGGACAGAGCTTTCTTT. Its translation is CASSDATGDRAFF.

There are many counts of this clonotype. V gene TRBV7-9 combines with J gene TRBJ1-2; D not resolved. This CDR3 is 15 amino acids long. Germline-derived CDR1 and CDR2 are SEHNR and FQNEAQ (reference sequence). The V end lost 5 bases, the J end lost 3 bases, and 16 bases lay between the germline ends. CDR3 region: CASSPSTVPYYGYTF. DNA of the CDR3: TGTGCCAGCAGCCCAAGCACAGTTCCCTACTATGGCTACACCTTC.

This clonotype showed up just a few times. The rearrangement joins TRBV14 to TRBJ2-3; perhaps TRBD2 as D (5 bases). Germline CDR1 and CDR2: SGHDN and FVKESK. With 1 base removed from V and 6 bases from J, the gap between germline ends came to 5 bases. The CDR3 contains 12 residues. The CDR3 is CASSQGEDTQYF. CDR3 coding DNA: TGTGCCAGCAGCCAAGGGGAGGATACGCAGTATTTT. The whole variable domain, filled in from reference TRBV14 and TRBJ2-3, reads EAGVTQFPSHSVIEKGQTVTLRCDPISGHDNLYWYRRVMGKEIKFLLHFVKESKQDESGMPNNRFLAERTGGTYSTLKVQPAELEDSGVYFCASSQGEDTQYFGPGTRLTVL.